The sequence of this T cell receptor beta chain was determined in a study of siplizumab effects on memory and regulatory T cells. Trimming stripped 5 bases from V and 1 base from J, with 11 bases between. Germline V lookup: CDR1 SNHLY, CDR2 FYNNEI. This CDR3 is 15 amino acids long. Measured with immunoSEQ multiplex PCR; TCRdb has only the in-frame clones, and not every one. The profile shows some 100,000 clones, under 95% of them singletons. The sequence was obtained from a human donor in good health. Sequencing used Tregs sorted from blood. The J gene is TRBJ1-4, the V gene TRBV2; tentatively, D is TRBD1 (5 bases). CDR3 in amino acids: CASSPPGRTNEKLFF. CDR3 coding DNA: TGTGCCAGCAGTCCGCCGGGACGAACTAATGAAAAACTGTTTTTT.